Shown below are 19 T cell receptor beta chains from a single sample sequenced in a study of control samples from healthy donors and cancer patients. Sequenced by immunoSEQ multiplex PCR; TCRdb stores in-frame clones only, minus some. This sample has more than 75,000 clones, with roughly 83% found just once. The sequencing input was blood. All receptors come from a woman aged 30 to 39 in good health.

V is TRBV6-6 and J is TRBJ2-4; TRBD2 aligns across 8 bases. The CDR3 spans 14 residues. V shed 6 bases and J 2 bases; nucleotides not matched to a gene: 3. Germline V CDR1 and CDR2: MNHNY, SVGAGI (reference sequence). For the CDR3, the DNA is TGTGCCAGCAGCGCGGGGGGAACCAAAAACATTCAGTACTTC. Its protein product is CASSAGGTKNIQYF.

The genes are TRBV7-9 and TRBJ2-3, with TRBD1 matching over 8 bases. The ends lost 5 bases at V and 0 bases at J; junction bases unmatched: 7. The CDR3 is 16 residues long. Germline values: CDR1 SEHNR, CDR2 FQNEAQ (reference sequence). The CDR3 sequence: CASSRQGRSSTDTQYF. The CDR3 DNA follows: TGTGCCAGCAGCCGACAGGGGAGATCTAGCACAGATACGCAGTATTTT.

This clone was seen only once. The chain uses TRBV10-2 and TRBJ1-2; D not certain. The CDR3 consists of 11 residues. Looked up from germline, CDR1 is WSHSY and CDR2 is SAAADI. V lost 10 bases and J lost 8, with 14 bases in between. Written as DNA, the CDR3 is TGCGCCATATACGGTTCGGAAGGCTACACCTTC. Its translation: CAIYGSEGYTF.

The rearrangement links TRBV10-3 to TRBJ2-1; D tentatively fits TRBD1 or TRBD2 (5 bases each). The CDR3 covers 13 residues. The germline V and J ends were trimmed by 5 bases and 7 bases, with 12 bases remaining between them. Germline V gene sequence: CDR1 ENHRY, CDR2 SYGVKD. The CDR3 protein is CAISLGAINEQFF. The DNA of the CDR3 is TGTGCCATCAGTCTCGGGGCCATAAATGAGCAGTTCTTC.

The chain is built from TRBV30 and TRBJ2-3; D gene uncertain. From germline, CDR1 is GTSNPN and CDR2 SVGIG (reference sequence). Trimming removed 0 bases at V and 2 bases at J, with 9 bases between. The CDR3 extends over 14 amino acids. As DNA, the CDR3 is TGTGCCTGGAGTGTACAGTCTACCACAGATACGCAGTATTTT. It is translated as CAWSVQSTTDTQYF.

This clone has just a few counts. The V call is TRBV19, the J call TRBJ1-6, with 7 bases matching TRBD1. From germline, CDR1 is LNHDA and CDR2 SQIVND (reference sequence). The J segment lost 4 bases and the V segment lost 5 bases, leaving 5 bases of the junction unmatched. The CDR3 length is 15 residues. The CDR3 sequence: CASSRGQAYNSPLHF. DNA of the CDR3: TGTGCCAGTAGTCGAGGACAGGCTTATAATTCACCCCTCCACTTT.

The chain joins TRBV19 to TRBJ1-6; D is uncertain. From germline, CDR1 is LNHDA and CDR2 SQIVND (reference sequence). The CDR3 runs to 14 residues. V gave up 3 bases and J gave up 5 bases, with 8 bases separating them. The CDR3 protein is CASSINTDNSPLHF. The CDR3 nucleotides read TGTGCCAGTAGTATCAACACGGATAATTCACCCCTCCACTTT. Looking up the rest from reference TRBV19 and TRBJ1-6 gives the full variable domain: DGGITQSPKYLFRKEGQNVTLSCEQNLNHDAMYWYRQDPGQGLRLIYYSQIVNDFQKGDIAEGYSVSREKKESFPLTVTSAQKNPTAFYLCASSINTDNSPLHFGNGTRLTVT.

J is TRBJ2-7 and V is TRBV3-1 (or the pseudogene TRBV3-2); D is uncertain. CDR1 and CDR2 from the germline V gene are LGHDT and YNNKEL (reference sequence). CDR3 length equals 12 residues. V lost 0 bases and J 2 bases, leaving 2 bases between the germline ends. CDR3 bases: TGTGCCAGCAGCCAAGAGACCTACGAGCAGTACTTC. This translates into CASSQETYEQYF.

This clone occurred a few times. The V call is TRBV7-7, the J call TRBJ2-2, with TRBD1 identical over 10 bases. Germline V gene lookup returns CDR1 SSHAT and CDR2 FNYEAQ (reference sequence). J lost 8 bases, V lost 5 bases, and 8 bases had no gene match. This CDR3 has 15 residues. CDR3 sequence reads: CASSTGQGLVGELFF. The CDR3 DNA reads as TGTGCCAGCAGCACGGGACAGGGGTTGGTTGGGGAGCTGTTTTTT.

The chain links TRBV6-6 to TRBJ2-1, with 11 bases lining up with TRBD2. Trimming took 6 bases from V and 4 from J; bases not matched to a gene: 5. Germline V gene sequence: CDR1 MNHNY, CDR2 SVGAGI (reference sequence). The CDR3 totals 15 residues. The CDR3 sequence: CASSPRTSGYNEQFF. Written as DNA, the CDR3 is TGTGCCAGCAGCCCCAGGACTAGCGGGTACAATGAGCAGTTCTTC.

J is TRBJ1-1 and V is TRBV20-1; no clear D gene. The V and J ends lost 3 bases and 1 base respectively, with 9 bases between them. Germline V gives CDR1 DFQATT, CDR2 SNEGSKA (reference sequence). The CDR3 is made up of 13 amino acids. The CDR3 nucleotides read TGCAGTGCTAGTCGCCGAAAGAACACTGAAGCTTTCTTT. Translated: CSASRRKNTEAFF.

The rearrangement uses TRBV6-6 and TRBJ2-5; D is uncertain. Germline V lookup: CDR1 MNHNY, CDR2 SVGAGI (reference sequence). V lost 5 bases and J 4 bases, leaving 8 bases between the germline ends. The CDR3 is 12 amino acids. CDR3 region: CASSPVTETQYF. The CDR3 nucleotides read TGTGCCAGCAGTCCCGTAACAGAGACCCAGTACTTC.

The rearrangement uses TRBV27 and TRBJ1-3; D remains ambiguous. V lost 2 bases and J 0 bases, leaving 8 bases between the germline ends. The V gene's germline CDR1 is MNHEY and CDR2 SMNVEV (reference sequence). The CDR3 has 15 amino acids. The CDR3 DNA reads TGTGCCAGCAGTTTAGCTCCTAGCTCTGGAAACACCATATATTTT. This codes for CASSLAPSSGNTIYF.

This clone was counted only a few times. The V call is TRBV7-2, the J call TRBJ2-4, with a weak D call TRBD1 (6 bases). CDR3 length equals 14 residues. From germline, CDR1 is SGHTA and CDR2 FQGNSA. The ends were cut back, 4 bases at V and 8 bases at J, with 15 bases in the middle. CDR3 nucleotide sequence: TGTGCCAGCAGCTCCGACAACAGGGATTACATTCAGTACTTC. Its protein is CASSSDNRDYIQYF. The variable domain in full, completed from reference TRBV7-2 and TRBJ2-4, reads GAGVSQSPSNKVTEKGKDVELRCDPISGHTALYWYRQSLGQGLEFLIYFQGNSAPDKSGLPSDRFSAERTGGSVSTLTIQRTQQEDSAVYLCASSSDNRDYIQYFGAGTRLSVL.

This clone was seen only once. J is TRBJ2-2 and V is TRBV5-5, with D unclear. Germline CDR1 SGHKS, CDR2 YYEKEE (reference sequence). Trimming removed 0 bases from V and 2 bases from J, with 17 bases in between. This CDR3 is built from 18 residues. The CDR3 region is CASSLVGRPRVNTGELFF. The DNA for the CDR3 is TGTGCCAGCAGCTTGGTTGGACGTCCGAGAGTTAACACCGGGGAGCTGTTTTTT.

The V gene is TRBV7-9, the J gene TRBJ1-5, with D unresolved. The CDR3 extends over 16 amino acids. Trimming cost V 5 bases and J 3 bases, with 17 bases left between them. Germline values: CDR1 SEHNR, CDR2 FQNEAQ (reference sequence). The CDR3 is CASSVSGPGLNQPQHF. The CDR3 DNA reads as TGTGCCAGCAGCGTATCCGGGCCGGGTCTCAATCAGCCCCAGCATTTT.

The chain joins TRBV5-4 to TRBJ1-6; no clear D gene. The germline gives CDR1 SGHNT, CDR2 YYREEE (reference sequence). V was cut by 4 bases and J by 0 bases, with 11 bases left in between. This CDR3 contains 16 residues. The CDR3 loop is CASSTARSSYNSPLHF. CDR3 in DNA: TGTGCCAGCAGCACCGCCCGGAGCTCCTATAATTCACCCCTCCACTTT.

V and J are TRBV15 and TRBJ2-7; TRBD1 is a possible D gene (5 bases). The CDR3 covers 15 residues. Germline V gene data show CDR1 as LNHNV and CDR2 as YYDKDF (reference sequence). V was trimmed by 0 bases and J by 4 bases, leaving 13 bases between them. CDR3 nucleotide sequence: TGTGCCACCAGCAGAGATTTGGCACAGGCATACGAGCAGTACTTC. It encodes CATSRDLAQAYEQYF.

The CDR3 nucleotides are TGTGCCTGGAGCGGCCTATCCCAAGAAGCTTTCTTT. It specifies CAWSGLSQEAFF. The chain has TRBV30 and TRBJ1-1; no definite D call. V shed 3 bases and J shed 8 bases, with 13 bases lying between them. Germline CDR1 and CDR2: GTSNPN and SVGIG (reference sequence). This CDR3 comprises 12 residues. The variable domain in full, completed from reference TRBV30 and TRBJ1-1, reads SQTIHQWPATLVQPVGSPLSLECTVEGTSNPNLYWYRQAAGRGLQLLFYSVGIGQISSEVPQNLSASRPQDRQFILSSKKLLLSDSGFYLCAWSGLSQEAFFGQGTRLTVV.